The clone carrying this T cell receptor beta chain appeared a few times. The source of the sample is a study of human versus mouse CDR3 diversity and MHC coevolution. Study overall: Reportedly, immunoSEQ detects one in 200,000 T cells with minimized PCR bias.

Data came from immunoSEQ multiplex PCR; TCRdb stores just in-frame clones and leaves some out. This sample has around 77,000 clones, with 85% to 95% found just once. The receptor was derived from a person aged 30 to 70 in good health. The sequencing input was naive CD4+ T cells from blood. Subset specified: CD45RO-negative CD62L-positive naive CD4 T cells.

In DNA form, the CDR3 reads TGTGCCATCAGTGTACAGGGGAATGCCTACGAGCAGTACTTC. Translated: CAISVQGNAYEQYF. The chain couples TRBV10-3 to TRBJ2-7, with 7 nucleotides matching TRBD1. The CDR3 runs to 14 residues. Germline trimming cut 4 bases from V and 2 bases from J; bases unmatched to any gene: 5. Per the germline V gene, CDR1 is ENHRY and CDR2 is SYGVKD.